Listed here is a single TCR beta chain. It has no known antigen specificity. Base qualities are not provided; no much larger clone lies one nucleotide away. TCRbeta CDR3 regions were amplified from genomic DNA using the immunoSEQ Assay, a bias-controlled multiplex PCR. The original pipeline was this. The number of nucleated cells in each sample was estimated by amplification of reference gene primers within the assay. To quantify the absolute abundance of each unique TCRbeta CDR3 rearrangement, sequence reads were collapsed and filtered. For each sample, productive Simpson clonality was calculated as the square root of Simpson's diversity index across productive rearrangements. This is the immuneACCESS table as TCRdb keeps it, with only in-frame sequences that have V and J called. A part of the clones is gone; compared with another copy, unresolved V genes explain less than half, and the rest is unexplained. That table gives V, J and clone size, and the DNA gave D and trimming. The sample profile shows around 210,000 clones; over 60% of them were found once. 5.5% of the sample is held by the ten biggest clonotypes.

As encoded in the germline V gene, CDR1 is SGHDN while CDR2 is FVKESK. The CDR3 numbers 15 residues from cysteine through phenylalanine. Only CDR3 DNA remains: 45 bases, in frame from the first base. V loses 5 bases at its end and J loses 4 bases; junction bases beyond the gene matches: 6. This sample stems from a study of blood T cell repertoires in COVID-19 (dated by TCRdb to the early 2020s). For context, the study as a whole: Samples covering the acute and convalescent phases of COVID-19 were provided by collaborators in the United States, Italy and Spain. The prospective study material was composed of cDNA or gDNA derived from T cells, B-cell-depleted T cells, or PBMCs. Deeply sampled blood TCRbeta repertoires from subjects exposed to, actively infected with, or recovered from COVID-19 were included in the dataset. The repertoires were released in a freely available public database meant as a resource for research on the immune response to SARS-CoV-2. The samples were drawn from two sources: the first 160 participants of the ongoing ImmuneRACE study, and 1,000 to 1,500 subjects contributed by 6 global collaborators. Sample metadata almost always included a de-identified subject ID, COVID-19 status, age in years and sex. Where available, HLA class I and class II types were obtained from metadata supplied by the sample provider rather than from assay-based typing. Results and caveats for the whole study, not just this receptor: The amount of clinical and demographic metadata varied by source and participant and was provided uncurated.

The collaborating institutions used their own protocols to collect whole blood in K2EDTA tubes. Collaborator samples were shipped for TCRbeta analysis as frozen whole blood, isolated PBMCs, or DNA extracted from either sample type. The source is a woman aged 65 to 85 with acute or convalescent COVID-19. The sequence joins TRBV14 to TRBJ2-5; 11 bases in the junction line up with TRBD2. The sample taken for sequencing was peripheral blood. The sequenced DNA is TGTGCCAGCAGCAAACTAGCGGGAGTGACAGAGACCCAGTACTTC. Its protein product is CASSKLAGVTETQYF.